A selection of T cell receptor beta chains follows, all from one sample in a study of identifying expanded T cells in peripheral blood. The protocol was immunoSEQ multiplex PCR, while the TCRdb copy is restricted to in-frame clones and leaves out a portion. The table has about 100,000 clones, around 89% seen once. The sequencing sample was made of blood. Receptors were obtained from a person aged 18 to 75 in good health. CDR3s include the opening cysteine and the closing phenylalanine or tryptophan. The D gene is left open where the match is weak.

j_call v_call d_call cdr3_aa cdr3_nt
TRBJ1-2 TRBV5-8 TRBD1 CASSVRTGVPYGYTF TGTGCCAGCAGCGTACGGACAGGAGTCCCCTATGGCTACACCTTC
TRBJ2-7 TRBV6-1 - CASSEVVGHYEQYF TGTGCCAGCAGTGAAGTCGTTGGCCACTACGAGCAGTACTTC
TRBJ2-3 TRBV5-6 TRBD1 CASSLEQGLDTQYF TGTGCCAGCAGCTTGGAACAGGGGCTAGATACGCAGTATTTT
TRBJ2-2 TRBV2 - CASNEGFRTGELFF TGTGCCAGCAATGAGGGGTTTCGTACCGGGGAGCTGTTTTTT
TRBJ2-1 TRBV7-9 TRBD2 CASSGSLERGRGFF TGTGCCAGCAGCGGTAGCTTGGAGCGGGGGAGAGGATTCTTC
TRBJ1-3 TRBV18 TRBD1 CASSPRTGGSSGNTIYF TGTGCCAGCTCACCTCGGACAGGGGGATCCTCTGGAAACACCATATATTTT
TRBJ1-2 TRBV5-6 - CASSSPNYGYTF TGTGCCAGCAGCTCACCAAACTATGGCTACACCTTC
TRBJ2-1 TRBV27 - CASSLVRGDEQFF TGTGCCAGCAGTTTGGTAAGGGGTGATGAGCAGTTCTTC
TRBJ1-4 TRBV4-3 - CASSQDYAATNEKLFF TGCGCCAGCAGCCAAGATTACGCCGCAACTAATGAAAAACTGTTTTTT
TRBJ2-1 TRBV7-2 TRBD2 CASRRAGGASSYNEQFF TGTGCCAGCCGCCGAGCGGGGGGGGCCAGCTCCTACAATGAGCAGTTCTTC